This T cell receptor beta chain derives from a study of cytomegalovirus exposure and HLA in healthy donors. Germline CDR1 reads SQVTM; CDR2 reads ANQGSEA. Trimming cost V 7 bases and J 6 bases; bases outside gene matches: 12. This CDR3 comprises 14 residues. With 60 Vbeta and 13 Jbeta primers, the PCR was carried out. The protocol was immunoSEQ multiplex PCR, while the TCRdb copy is restricted to in-frame clones and leaves out a portion. The sample holds tens of thousands of clones, roughly 61% seen once. Source material: PBMCs. This rearrangement joins TRBV29-1 to TRBJ2-3; the match to TRBD1 covers 8 bases. The sequence derives from a woman aged 40 to 49 in good health and CMV-seropositive. CDR3 amino acids: CSAGGQGWGDTQYF. Written as DNA, the CDR3 is TGCAGCGCTGGAGGACAGGGTTGGGGGGATACGCAGTATTTT.